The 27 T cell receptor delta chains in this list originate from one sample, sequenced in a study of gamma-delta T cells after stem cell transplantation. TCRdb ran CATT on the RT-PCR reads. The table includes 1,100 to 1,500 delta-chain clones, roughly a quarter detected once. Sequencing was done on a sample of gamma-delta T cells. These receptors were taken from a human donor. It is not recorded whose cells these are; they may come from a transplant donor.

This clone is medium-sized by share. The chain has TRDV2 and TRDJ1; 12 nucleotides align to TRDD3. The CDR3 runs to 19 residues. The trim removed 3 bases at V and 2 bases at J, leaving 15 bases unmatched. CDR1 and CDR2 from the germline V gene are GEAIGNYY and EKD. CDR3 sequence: CACDPLLGDTRFNTDKLIF. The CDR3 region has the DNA TGTGCCTGTGACCCCCTGCTGGGGGATACGCGATTTAATACCGATAAACTCATCTTT.

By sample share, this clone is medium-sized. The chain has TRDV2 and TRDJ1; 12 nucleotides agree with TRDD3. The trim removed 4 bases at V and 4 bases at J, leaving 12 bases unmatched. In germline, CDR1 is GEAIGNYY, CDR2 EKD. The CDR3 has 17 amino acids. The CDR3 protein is CACDRVLGDTSFDKLIF. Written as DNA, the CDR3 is TGTGCCTGTGATCGCGTACTGGGGGATACTTCCTTCGATAAACTCATCTTT.

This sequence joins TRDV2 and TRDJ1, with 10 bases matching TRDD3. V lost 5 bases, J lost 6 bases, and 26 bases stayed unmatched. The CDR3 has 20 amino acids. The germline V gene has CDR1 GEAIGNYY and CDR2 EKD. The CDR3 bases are TGTGCCTGTGGTTCCGCAAAAATTCTTCAACCGTACTGGGGGATGAATAAACTCATCTTT. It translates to CACGSAKILQPYWGMNKLIF.

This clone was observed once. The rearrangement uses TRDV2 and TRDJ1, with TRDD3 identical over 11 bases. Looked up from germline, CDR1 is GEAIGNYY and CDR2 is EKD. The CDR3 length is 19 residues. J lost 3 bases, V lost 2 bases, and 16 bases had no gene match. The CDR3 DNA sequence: TGTGCCTGTGACATGCTAGATGTACTGGGGGATAAGTTCTCCGATAAACTCATCTTT. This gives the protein CACDMLDVLGDKFSDKLIF.

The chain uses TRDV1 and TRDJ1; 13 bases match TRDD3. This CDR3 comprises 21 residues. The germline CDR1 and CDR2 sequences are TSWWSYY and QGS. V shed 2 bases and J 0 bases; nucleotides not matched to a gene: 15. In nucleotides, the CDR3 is TGTGCTCTTGGGGAATGGGTACTGGGGGATACGCCGTCTTCGTACACCGATAAACTCATCTTT. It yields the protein CALGEWVLGDTPSSYTDKLIF.

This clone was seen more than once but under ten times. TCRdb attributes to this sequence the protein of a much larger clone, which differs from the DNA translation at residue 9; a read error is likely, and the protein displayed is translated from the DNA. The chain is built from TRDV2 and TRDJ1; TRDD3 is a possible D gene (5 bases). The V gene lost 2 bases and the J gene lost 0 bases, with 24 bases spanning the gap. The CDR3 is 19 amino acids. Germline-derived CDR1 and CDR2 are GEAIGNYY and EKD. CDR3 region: CACDNLIGLGGEDTDKLIF. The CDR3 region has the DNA TGTGCCTGTGACAATCTAATTGGCCTGGGTGGGGAGGACACCGATAAACTCATCTTT.

CDR3 in amino acids: CAASASGPSYSTGGELIF. The CDR3 DNA follows: TGTGCAGCAAGCGCGTCCGGGCCTTCCTACAGTACTGGGGGGGAACTCATCTTT. The chain links TRAV29/DV5 to TRDJ1; tentative D call: TRDD2 (9 bases). There are 18 residues in the CDR3. Germline V gives CDR1 NSMFDY, CDR2 ISSIKDK. V was shortened by 0 bases and J by 9 bases, with 30 bases between the two germline ends.

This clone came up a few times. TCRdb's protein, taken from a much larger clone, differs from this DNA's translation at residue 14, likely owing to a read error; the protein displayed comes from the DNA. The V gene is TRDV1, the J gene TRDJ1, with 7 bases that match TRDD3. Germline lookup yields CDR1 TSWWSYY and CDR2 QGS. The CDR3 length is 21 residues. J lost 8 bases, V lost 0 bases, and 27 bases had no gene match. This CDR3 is CALGELALLGIALRDTGKLIF. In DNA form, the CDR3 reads TGTGCTCTTGGGGAACTCGCCCTACTGGGTATTGCGCTGAGGGATACAGGCAAACTCATCTTT.

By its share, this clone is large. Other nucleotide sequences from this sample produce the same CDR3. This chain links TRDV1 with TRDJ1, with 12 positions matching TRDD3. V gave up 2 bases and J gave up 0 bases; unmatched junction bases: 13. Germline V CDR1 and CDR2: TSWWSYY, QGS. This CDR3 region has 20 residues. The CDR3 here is CALGERHTTGGYPDTDKLIF. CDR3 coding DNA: TGTGCTCTTGGGGAAAGGCATACGACTGGGGGATACCCCGACACCGATAAACTCATCTTT.

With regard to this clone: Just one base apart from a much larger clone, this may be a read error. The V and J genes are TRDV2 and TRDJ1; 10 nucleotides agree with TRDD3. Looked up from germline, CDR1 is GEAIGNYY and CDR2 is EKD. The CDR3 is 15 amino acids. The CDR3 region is CACDRLGDYTDKFIF. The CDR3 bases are TGTGCCTGTGATCGACTGGGGGATTACACCGATAAATTCATCTTT.

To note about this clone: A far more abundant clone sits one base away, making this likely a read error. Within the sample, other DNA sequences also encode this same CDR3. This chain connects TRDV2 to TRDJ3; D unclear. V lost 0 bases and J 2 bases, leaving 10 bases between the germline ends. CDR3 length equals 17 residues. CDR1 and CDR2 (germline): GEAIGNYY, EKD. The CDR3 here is CACDTLEGPWDTRQMFF. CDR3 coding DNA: TGTGCCTGTGACACCTTGGAGGGGCCCTGGGACACCCGACAGATGTTTTTC.

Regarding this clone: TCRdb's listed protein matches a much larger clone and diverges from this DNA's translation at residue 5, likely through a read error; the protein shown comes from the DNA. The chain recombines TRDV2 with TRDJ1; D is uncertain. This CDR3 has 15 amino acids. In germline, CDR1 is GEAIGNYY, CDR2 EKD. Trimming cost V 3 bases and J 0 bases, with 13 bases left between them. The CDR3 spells CACDAVTMYTDKLIF. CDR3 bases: TGTGCCTGTGACGCCGTGACGATGTACACCGATAAACTCATCTTT.

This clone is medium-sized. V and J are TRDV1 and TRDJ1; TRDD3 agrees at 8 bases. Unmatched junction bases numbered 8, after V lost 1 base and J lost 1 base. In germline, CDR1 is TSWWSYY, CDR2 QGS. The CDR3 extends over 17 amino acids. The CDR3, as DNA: TGTGCTCTTGGGGAACGTTCTAGGGGGATATTCACCGATAAACTCATCTTT. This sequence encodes CALGERSRGIFTDKLIF.

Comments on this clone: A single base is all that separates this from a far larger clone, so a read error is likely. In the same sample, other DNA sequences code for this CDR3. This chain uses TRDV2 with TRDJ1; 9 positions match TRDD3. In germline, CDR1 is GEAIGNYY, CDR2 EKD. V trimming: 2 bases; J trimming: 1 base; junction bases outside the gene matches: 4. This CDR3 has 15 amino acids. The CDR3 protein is CACDRLGDSTDKLIF. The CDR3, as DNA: TGTGCCTGTGACAGACTGGGGGACTCCACCGATAAACTCATCTTT.

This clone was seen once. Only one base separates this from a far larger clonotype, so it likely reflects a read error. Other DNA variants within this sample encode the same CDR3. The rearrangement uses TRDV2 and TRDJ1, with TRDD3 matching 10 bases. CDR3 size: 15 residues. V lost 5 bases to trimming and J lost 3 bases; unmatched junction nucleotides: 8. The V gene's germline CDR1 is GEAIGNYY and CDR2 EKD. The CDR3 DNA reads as TGTGCCTGTGTTCTACTGGGGGATGCGGCCGATAAACTCATCTTT. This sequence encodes CACVLLGDAADKLIF.

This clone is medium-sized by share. CDR3 DNA sequence: TGTGCCTGTGACACCGCTGGGGGATACGCCCAACCCGGGCATAAACTCATCTTT. Residues: CACDTAGGYAQPGHKLIF. The chain combines TRDV2 with TRDJ1; 12 bases are a match to TRDD3. The germline gives CDR1 GEAIGNYY, CDR2 EKD. The CDR3 has 18 residues. V shed 0 bases and J 6 bases; nucleotides not matched to a gene: 13.

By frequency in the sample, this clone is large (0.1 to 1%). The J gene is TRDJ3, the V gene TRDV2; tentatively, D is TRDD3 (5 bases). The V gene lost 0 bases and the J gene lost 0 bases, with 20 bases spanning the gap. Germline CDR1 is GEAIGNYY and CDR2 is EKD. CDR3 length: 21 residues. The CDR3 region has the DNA TGTGCCTGTGACACCTTCAGCGTAAGGGGGTTAAGCTCCTGGGACACCCGACAGATGTTTTTC. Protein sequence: CACDTFSVRGLSSWDTRQMFF.

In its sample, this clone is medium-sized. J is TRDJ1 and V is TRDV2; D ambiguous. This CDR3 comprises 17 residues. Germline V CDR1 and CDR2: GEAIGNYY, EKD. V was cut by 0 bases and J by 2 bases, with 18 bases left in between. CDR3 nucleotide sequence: TGTGCCTGTGACACCGTTGGAGGGGTTACCCTTACCGATAAACTCATCTTT. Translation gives CACDTVGGVTLTDKLIF.

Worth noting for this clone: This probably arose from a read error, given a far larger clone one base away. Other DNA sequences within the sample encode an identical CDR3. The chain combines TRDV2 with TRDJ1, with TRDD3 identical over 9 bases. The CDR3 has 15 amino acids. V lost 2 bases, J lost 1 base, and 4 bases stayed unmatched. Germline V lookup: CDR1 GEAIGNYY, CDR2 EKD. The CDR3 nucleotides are TGTGCCTGTGACAGGCTGGGGGATTCCACCGATAAACTCATCTTT. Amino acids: CACDRLGDSTDKLIF.

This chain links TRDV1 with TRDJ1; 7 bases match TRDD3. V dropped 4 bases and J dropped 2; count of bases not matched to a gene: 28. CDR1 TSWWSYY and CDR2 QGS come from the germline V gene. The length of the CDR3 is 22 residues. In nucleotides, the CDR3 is TGTGCTCTTGGGGGCCGGATTAACCCCGATTATTGGATACGGGGGAAAACCGATAAACTCATCTTT. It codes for CALGGRINPDYWIRGKTDKLIF.

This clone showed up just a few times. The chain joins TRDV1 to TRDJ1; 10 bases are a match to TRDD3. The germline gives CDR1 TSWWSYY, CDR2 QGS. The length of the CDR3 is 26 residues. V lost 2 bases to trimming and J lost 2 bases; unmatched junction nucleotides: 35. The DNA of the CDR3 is TGTGCTCTTGGGGAAGGTCCCGTCAGTATCTACAGGAGCTTCGCTGGGGGATATTTCGGGACCGATAAACTCATCTTT. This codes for CALGEGPVSIYRSFAGGYFGTDKLIF.

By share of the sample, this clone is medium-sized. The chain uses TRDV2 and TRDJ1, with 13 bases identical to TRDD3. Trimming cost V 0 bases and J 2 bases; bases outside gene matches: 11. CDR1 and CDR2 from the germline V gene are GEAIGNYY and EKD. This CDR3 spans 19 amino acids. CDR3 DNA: TGTGCCTGTGACACCGTTGGGGTACTGGGGGATACGGGTACCGATAAACTCATCTTT. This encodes CACDTVGVLGDTGTDKLIF.

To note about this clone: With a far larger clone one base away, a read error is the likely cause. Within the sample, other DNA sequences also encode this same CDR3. CDR3: CALGRGIPHLKLIF. In DNA form, the CDR3 reads TGTGCTCTTGGGCGAGGGATCCCTCACCTTAAACTCATCTTT. The gene calls are TRDV1 and TRDJ1; possibly TRDD3 for D (5 bases). The CDR3 covers 14 residues. V was shortened by 5 bases and J by 7 bases, with 17 bases between the two germline ends. Germline CDR1 reads TSWWSYY; CDR2 reads QGS.

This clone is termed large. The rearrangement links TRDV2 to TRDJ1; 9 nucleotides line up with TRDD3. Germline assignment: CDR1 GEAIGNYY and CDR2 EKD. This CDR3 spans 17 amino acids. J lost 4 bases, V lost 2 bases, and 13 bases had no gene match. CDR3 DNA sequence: TGTGCCTGTGACATGGTGGGGGATAAAGGAGCGGGCGATAAACTCATCTTT. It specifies CACDMVGDKGAGDKLIF.

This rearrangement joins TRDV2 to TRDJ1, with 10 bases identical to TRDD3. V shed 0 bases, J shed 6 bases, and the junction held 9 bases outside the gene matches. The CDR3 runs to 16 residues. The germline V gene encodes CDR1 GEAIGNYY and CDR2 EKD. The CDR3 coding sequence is TGTGCCTGTGACACCGGCGATGGGGGATACCCTAATAAACTCATCTTT. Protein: CACDTGDGGYPNKLIF.

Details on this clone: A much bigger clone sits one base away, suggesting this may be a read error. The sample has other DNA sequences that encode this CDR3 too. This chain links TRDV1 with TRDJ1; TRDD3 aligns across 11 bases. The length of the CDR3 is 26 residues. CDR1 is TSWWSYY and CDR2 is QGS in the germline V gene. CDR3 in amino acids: CALGLDEPGPPEFWGIPEDNTDKLIF. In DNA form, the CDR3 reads TGTGCTCTTGGGCTAGACGAACCCGGTCCTCCAGAATTCTGGGGGATACCCGAAGATAACACCGATAAGCTCATCTTT.

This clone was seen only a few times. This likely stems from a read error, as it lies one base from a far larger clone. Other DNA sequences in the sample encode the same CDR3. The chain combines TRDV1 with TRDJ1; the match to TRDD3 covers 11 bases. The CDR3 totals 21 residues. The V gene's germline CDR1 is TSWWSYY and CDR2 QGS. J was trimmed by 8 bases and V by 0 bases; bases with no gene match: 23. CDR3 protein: CALGELALLGIALGDTGKLIF. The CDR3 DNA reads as TGTGCTCTTGGGGAACTCGCCCTACTGGGCATTGCGCTGGGGGATACAGGCAAACTCATCTTT.